This TCR beta chain was found in a study of T cells in Graves' hyperthyroidism and ophthalmopathy. Germline V gives CDR1 LNHDA, CDR2 SQIVND (reference sequence). The V segment lost 6 bases and the J segment 5 bases; nucleotides outside the gene matches: 6. CDR3 size: 15 residues. Amplification of TCR beta CDR3 regions used RNA as the template. The HTBI primer set was used in a first-round RT-PCR of the TCR CDR3. From the multiplex PCR reads, TCRdb called clonotypes with MiXCR, one entry per CDR3 protein. This table holds roughly 250,000 distinct CDR3 sequences, approximately 16% found once. The clonotype originates from a woman between 18 and 30 years old with Graves' ophthalmopathy. Sample: blood. V is TRBV19 and J is TRBJ2-3; 12 bases are a match to TRBD2. DNA for the CDR3: TGTGCCAGTAGAATCACTAGCGGGGGGATAGATACGCAGTATTTT. Its translation: CASRITSGGIDTQYF. Complete variable domain (other parts from reference TRBV19 and TRBJ2-3): DGGITQSPKYLFRKEGQNVTLSCEQNLNHDAMYWYRQDPGQGLRLIYYSQIVNDFQKGDIAEGYSVSREKKESFPLTVTSAQKNPTAFYLCASRITSGGIDTQYFGPGTRLTVL.